Shown below are 16 T cell receptor beta chains from a single sample sequenced in a study of molecular identifiers for immune sequencing clone quantification. MiXCR, applied by TCRdb to the PCR reads, yields one record per CDR3 protein. The data show some 580,000 distinct CDR3 sequences, about 25% seen once. Sequences were obtained from naive CD8+ T cells from blood, with Jurkat cell RNA spiked in. Subset in this sample: FACS-sorted CD8+CD4-CCR7+CD45RA+ naive T cells. Every receptor here comes from a human donor in good health. Some libraries in this study had Jurkat cell RNA spiked in.

This clonotype occurred a few times. V and J are TRBV7-8 and TRBJ2-7, with D hard to call. Trimming stripped 2 bases from V and 2 bases from J, with 13 bases between. The CDR3 covers 15 residues. Germline CDR1 reads SGHVS; CDR2 reads FQNEAQ. The chain's CDR3 is CASSLRRAPPYEQYF. DNA for the CDR3: TGTGCCAGCAGCTTACGTCGGGCCCCGCCCTACGAGCAGTACTTC.

In its sample, this clonotype was seen many times. The V and J genes are TRBV29-1 and TRBJ2-2; TRBD2 aligns across 7 bases. Trimming took 2 bases from V and 6 from J; bases not matched to a gene: 3. The germline V gene has CDR1 SQVTM and CDR2 ANQGSEA. The CDR3 has 13 residues. The CDR3 reads CSVEREDAGELFF. The CDR3 DNA reads as TGCAGCGTTGAACGGGAGGACGCCGGGGAGCTGTTTTTT.

A word on this clonotype: Because the CDR3 is missing its conserved closing phenylalanine or tryptophan, this is likely a read error. This chain links TRBV12-3 or TRBV12-4 with TRBJ2-6; 8 bases are a match to TRBD1. V was pared by 4 bases and J by 4 bases, with 12 bases of the junction left unmatched. This CDR3 has 18 residues. The CDR3 region is CASSSESRDRSGANVLTI. The CDR3 DNA is TGTGCCAGCAGTTCAGAGTCCCGGGACAGGTCAGGGGCCAACGTCCTGACTATC.

This clonotype was counted many times. This CDR3 is CSVMMRLADGELFF. The CDR3 DNA follows: TGCAGCGTAATGATGAGACTAGCAGACGGGGAGCTGTTTTTT. V usage is TRBV29-1 and J usage is TRBJ2-2, with 7 bases aligning to TRBD2. J gave up 7 bases and V 6 bases, and 11 bases lay outside the gene matches. Germline V CDR1 and CDR2: SQVTM, ANQGSEA. This CDR3 has 14 amino acids.

On this clonotype: This sequence may be a read error, since a much larger clone differs from it by one base. This chain joins TRBV5-1 and TRBJ2-7, with 8 nucleotides matching TRBD1. The CDR3 consists of 17 residues. The V gene end was trimmed by 0 bases and the J gene end by 6 bases; junction bases not matched to a gene: 14. Germline V lookup: CDR1 SGHRS, CDR2 YFSETQ. The CDR3 DNA reads as TGCGCCAGCAGCTTGGATGACTTTGGGCAGGGGGCGTTCGAGCAGTACTTC. This sequence encodes CASSLDDFGQGAFEQYF.

This clonotype showed up just once. The chain has TRBV5-3 and TRBJ2-1, with 8 bases that match TRBD1. TRBV5-3 is reported as an ORF; its role is uncertain. The length of the CDR3 is 15 residues. J gave up 10 bases and V 8 bases, and 17 bases lay outside the gene matches. CDR3 in amino acids: CASSTAGQVAGEQFF. In DNA form, the CDR3 reads TGTGCCAGCAGCACCGCGGGACAGGTTGCGGGAGAGCAGTTCTTC.

In its sample, this clonotype was seen many times. The CDR3 DNA sequence: TGTGCCAGCAGCCCGACTGGGACTAGCGGGAGCCCCTACGAGCAGTACTTC. This gives the protein CASSPTGTSGSPYEQYF. The chain links TRBV5-4 to TRBJ2-7; 14 bases are a match to TRBD2. The CDR3 runs 17 residues. V dropped 4 bases and J dropped 2; count of bases not matched to a gene: 8. Germline CDR1 reads SGHNT; CDR2 reads YYREEE (reference sequence).

The rearrangement joins TRBV27 to TRBJ2-7, with TRBD1 matching 11 bases. Per the germline V gene, CDR1 is MNHEY and CDR2 is SMNVEV (reference sequence). V gave up 6 bases and J gave up 7 bases; unmatched junction bases: 8. CDR3 length equals 14 residues. CDR3 sequence (DNA): TGTGCCAGCAGGGGGCGGGACAGGGGGAGAGAGCAGTACTTC. Translating gives CASRGRDRGREQYF.

This clonotype was observed a few times. The rearrangement uses TRBV19 and TRBJ1-5; D not resolved. Germline V gene sequence: CDR1 LNHDA, CDR2 SQIVND (reference sequence). Trimming stripped 3 bases from V and 6 bases from J, with 12 bases between. The CDR3 sequence is 14 residues long. CDR3 in DNA: TGTGCCAGTAGTATCAGCGAAGGGATTCAGCCCCAGCATTTT. It yields the protein CASSISEGIQPQHF.

Of note for this clonotype: With a much larger clone just one base away, this may be a read error. The conserved final phenylalanine or tryptophan is absent from the CDR3, which likely points to a read error. V and J are TRBV29-1 and TRBJ2-7; maybe TRBD1 (7 bases). CDR1 and CDR2 (germline): SQVTM, ANQGSEA. The CDR3 contains 13 residues. V was cut by 7 bases and J by 0 bases, with 13 bases left in between. CDR3 region: CSARGQSSYEQYL. CDR3 nucleotide sequence: TGCAGCGCGCGGGGACAGAGCTCCTACGAGCAGTACCTC.

This clonotype was detected only once. Just one base apart from a much larger clone, this may be a read error. V and J are TRBV2 and TRBJ2-3, with TRBD2 identical over 10 bases. This CDR3 is built from 15 residues. Germline lookup yields CDR1 SNHLY and CDR2 FYNNEI. CDR3: CASSGTSGRTNTQYF. The CDR3 DNA reads TGTGCCAGCAGTGGGACTAGCGGTCGCACAAATACGCAGTATTTT.

The rearrangement joins TRBV9 to TRBJ2-2; D gene unclear. The V end was cut by 0 bases, the J end by 4 bases, with 4 bases between. Germline V gene lookup returns CDR1 SGDLS and CDR2 YYNGEE. This CDR3 contains 13 residues. The CDR3 here is CASSVVFTGELFF. The CDR3 DNA reads as TGTGCCAGCAGCGTAGTCTTCACCGGGGAGCTGTTTTTT. Full variable domain (remainder filled in from reference TRBV9 and TRBJ2-2): DSGVTQTPKHLITATGQRVTLRCSPRSGDLSVYWYQQSLDQGLQFLIQYYNGEERAKGNILERFSAQQFPDLHSELNLSSLELGDSALYFCASSVVFTGELFFGEGSRLTVL.

This clonotype has just a few counts. The chain combines TRBV7-9 with TRBJ2-2, with D hard to call. Trimming removed 2 bases at V and 5 bases at J, with 12 bases between. The germline V gene encodes CDR1 SEHNR and CDR2 FQNEAQ (reference sequence). The CDR3 contains 15 residues. As DNA, the CDR3 is TGTGCCAGCAGCTTAACGGCAGACGAGACCGGGGAGCTGTTTTTT. It is translated as CASSLTADETGELFF.

This clonotype was picked up a small number of times. The V and J genes are TRBV19 and TRBJ1-5; the D is unclear. The CDR3 loop spans 13 amino acids. The V end lost 3 bases, the J end lost 5 bases, and 8 bases lay between the germline ends. Per germline, CDR1 LNHDA and CDR2 SQIVND (reference sequence). In DNA form, the CDR3 reads TGTGCCAGTAGTATTATTGGGCATCAGCCCCAGCATTTT. Translating gives CASSIIGHQPQHF.

This clonotype was seen ten or more times. This chain links TRBV30 with TRBJ1-1; no reliable D call. Germline CDR1 reads GTSNPN; CDR2 reads SVGIG (reference sequence). The CDR3 length is 13 residues. Trimming cost V 5 bases and J 1 base, with 11 bases left between them. In DNA, the CDR3 is TGTGCCTGGTATGGCGAGGGGAACACTGAAGCTTTCTTT. Protein: CAWYGEGNTEAFF.

This clonotype was detected a few times. The chain is built from TRBV3-2 and TRBJ2-7; the table's D call, TRBD1, has no DNA check behind it. TRBV3-2 is annotated as a pseudogene. The CDR3 loop spans 12 amino acids. In nucleotides, the CDR3 is TGTGCCAGCAGGCCGGACACCTACGAGCAGTACTTC. It translates to CASRPDTYEQYF.